A single sample gave rise to the 9 T cell receptor beta chains below, sequenced in a study of CXCR3-negative and CXCR3-positive naive CD8 T cells (dated by TCRdb to between 2019 and 2020). Findings and caveats that apply to the study as a whole: TRB CDR3s from CXCR3-positive naive cells showed higher hydrophobicity (lower Kidera factor 4), lower energy, and higher strength and volume indices than CXCR3-negative naive cells.

No antigen has been identified for these receptors. Sequencing took place on a NextSeq 550. The Human TCR Profiling Kit (MiLaboratory) was used to prepare UMI-labeled 5' RACE TRB cDNA libraries. Each CDR3 protein sequence appears as one entry after TCRdb reprocessed the reads, and no DNA is included. The table kept for this sample lists over 100,000 distinct CDR3 sequences. The top ten constitute about 0.35% of the sample. Sequenced: naive CXCR3+ CD8+ T cells from blood. The meaning of the sample's cell subset or site label: CD45RO-CCR7+CD27+CD95- naive CD8+ T cells expressing CXCR3 (TNR3+). The receptor set was obtained from a human donor in good health. Some clones in this sample may be carry-over from other donors' samples.

The rearrangement joins TRBV7-2 to TRBJ2-7. CDR1 SGHTA and CDR2 FQGNSA come from the germline V gene. The CDR3 length is 14 residues. CDR3 sequence reads: CASSSSGQVHEQYF.

The chain joins TRBV9 to TRBJ2-3; the TCRdb call, TRBD2, lacks DNA for checking. CDR3 length: 20 amino acids. Per the germline V gene, CDR1 is SGDLS and CDR2 is YYNGEE. The CDR3 spells CASSVAYTSGWGPDTDTQYF.

This chain joins TRBV7-6 and TRBJ2-7. This CDR3 is 13 amino acids long. Germline loops: CDR1 SGHVS, CDR2 FNYEAQ. The CDR3 loop reads CASSETPNYEQYF.

CDR3 residues: CASSQDGVVPGELFF. The chain has TRBV4-3 and TRBJ2-2; the D call of TRBD2 rests on TCRdb alone, since no DNA is present to check it. CDR1 LGHNA and CDR2 YSLEER come from the germline V gene. CDR3 length equals 15 residues.

The genes are TRBV14 and TRBJ1-1. The CDR3 totals 12 residues. Germline CDR1 SGHDN, CDR2 FVKESK. CDR3 residues: CASSPAGTEAFF.

The chain has TRBV7-2 and TRBJ2-1. Germline CDR1 reads SGHTA; CDR2 reads FQGNSA. This CDR3 has 13 residues. The CDR3 is CASSFRSYNEQFF.

The V call is TRBV7-3, the J call TRBJ2-1; the D call from TCRdb, TRBD1, cannot be confirmed without DNA. The CDR3 sequence is 14 residues long. CDR1 SGHTA and CDR2 FQGTGA come from the germline V gene. Here the CDR3 reads CASSPWAGYNEQFF.

The CDR3 sequence is CASSLTQGYGEQFF. The V gene is TRBV7-9, the J gene TRBJ2-1; as DNA is missing, the TRBD1 call by TCRdb cannot be tested. The CDR3 extends over 14 amino acids. Germline values: CDR1 SEHNR, CDR2 FQNEAQ (reference sequence).

V gene TRBV21-1 combines with J gene TRBJ2-3; the TCRdb call, TRBD2, lacks DNA for checking. TRBV21-1 is a pseudogene. The CDR3 covers 16 residues. The CDR3 loop is CASSKATSGMTDTQYF.